Shown below are 8 T cell receptor beta chains from a single sample sequenced in a study of T cell responses to AZD1222 COVID-19 vaccine. Sequencing used immunoSEQ multiplex PCR; TCRdb keeps in-frame clones, though not all of them. The data show approximately 130,000 clones, with 85% seen just once and 7.9% held by the top ten. The material was peripheral blood, obtained 28 days after the second dose of the MenACWY control vaccine. The source of these receptors is an adult who received the MenACWY meningococcal vaccine as a control.

The J gene is TRBJ1-1, the V gene TRBV5-4; possible D gene TRBD1, 6 bases. In germline, CDR1 is SGHNT, CDR2 YYREEE (reference sequence). CDR3 length: 11 residues. V dropped 0 bases and J dropped 10 bases, with 7 bases sitting between them. In DNA form, the CDR3 reads TGTGCCAGCAGCTTGGGACAGGTAGCTTTCTTT. Encoded protein: CASSLGQVAFF. Variable domain in full (rest from reference TRBV5-4 and TRBJ1-1): ETGVTQSPTHLIKTRGQQVTLRCSSQSGHNTVSWYQQALGQGPQFIFQYYREEENGRGNFPPRFSGLQFPNYSSELNVNALELDDSALYLCASSLGQVAFFGQGTRLTVV.

CDR3 DNA sequence: TGTGCCAGCAGCCAAACTTCCGGGACGGGAGGGGACGAGCAGTACTTC. Its translation is CASSQTSGTGGDEQYF. This sequence joins TRBV16 and TRBJ2-7; 8 bases agree with TRBD2. Germline V gene lookup returns CDR1 KGHSY and CDR2 FQNENV. V was clipped by 2 bases and J by 5 bases; unmatched bases: 11. This CDR3 has 16 amino acids.

CDR3 nucleotides: TGTGCCAGCAGTTTACAGGGAAGCACAGATACGCAGTATTTT. Translation gives CASSLQGSTDTQYF. The V gene is TRBV28, the J gene TRBJ2-3; a weak D match, TRBD1 (5 bases). This CDR3 comprises 14 residues. V was cut by 2 bases and J by 0 bases, with 6 bases left in between. Germline V gives CDR1 MDHEN, CDR2 SYDVKM. Full variable domain (remainder filled in from reference TRBV28 and TRBJ2-3): DVKVTQSSRYLVKRTGEKVFLECVQDMDHENMFWYRQDPGLGLRLIYFSYDVKMKEKGDIPEGYSVSREKKERFSLILESASTNQTSMYLCASSLQGSTDTQYFGPGTRLTVL.

The J gene is TRBJ1-1, the V gene TRBV12-2. TRBV12-2 is assigned pseudogene status. The length of the CDR3 is 14 residues. CDR3 in amino acids: CASRPRGMNTEAFF. In DNA form, the CDR3 reads TGTGCAAGTCGCCCCCGCGGAATGAACACTGAAGCTTTCTTT.

The CDR3 is CASRQVGQPQHF. CDR3 bases: TGTGCCAGCAGGCAGGTAGGACAGCCCCAGCATTTT. This chain uses TRBV6-5 with TRBJ1-5; D is undetermined. Per the germline V gene, CDR1 is MNHEY and CDR2 is SVGAGI. V dropped 6 bases and J dropped 7 bases, with 10 bases sitting between them. The CDR3 spans 12 residues.

The genes are TRBV28 and TRBJ2-1; unclear D gene. This CDR3 has 15 residues. The V gene lost 3 bases and the J gene lost 2 bases, with 11 bases spanning the gap. Germline assignment: CDR1 MDHEN and CDR2 SYDVKM. The CDR3 DNA sequence: TGTGCCAGCAGTTTTTACAGAAGGACCTACAATGAGCAGTTCTTC. Protein: CASSFYRRTYNEQFF.

The V call is TRBV11-3, the J call TRBJ1-1; 10 bases are a match to TRBD1. Germline assignment: CDR1 SGHNT and CDR2 YENEEA. The CDR3 spans 15 residues. The trim removed 4 bases at V and 7 bases at J, leaving 9 bases unmatched. The CDR3 nucleotides are TGTGCCAGCAGCTATGCGGGACAGGGGATTGGTGAAGCTTTCTTT. This sequence encodes CASSYAGQGIGEAFF.

The gene calls are TRBV19 and TRBJ2-5; D remains ambiguous. Trimming cost V 6 bases and J 0 bases, with 11 bases left between them. The CDR3 length is 14 residues. Germline-derived CDR1 and CDR2 are LNHDA and SQIVND (reference sequence). The chain's CDR3 is CASRSWADQETQYF. As DNA, the CDR3 is TGTGCCAGTAGGTCATGGGCAGACCAAGAGACCCAGTACTTC.